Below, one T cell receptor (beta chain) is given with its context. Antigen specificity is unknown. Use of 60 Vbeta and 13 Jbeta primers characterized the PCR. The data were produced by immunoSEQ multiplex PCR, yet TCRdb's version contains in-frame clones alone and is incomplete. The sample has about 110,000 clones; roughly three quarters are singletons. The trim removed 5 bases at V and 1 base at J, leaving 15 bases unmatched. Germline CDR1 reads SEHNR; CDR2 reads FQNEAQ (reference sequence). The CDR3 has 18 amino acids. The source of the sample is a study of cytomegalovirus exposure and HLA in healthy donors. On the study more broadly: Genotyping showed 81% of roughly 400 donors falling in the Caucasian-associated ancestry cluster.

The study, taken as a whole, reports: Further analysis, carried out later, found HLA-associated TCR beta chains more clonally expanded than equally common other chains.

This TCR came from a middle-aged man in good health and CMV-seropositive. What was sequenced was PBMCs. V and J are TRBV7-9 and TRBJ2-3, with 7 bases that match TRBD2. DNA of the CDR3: TGTGCCAGCAGCAAAGAGGTCCTAGCGGAGAAAGGCACAGATACGCAGTATTTT. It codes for CASSKEVLAEKGTDTQYF.